These 27 T cell receptor beta chains originate from one sample sequenced in a study of shared clonotypes between healthy human individuals. The protocol was immunoSEQ multiplex PCR, while the TCRdb copy is restricted to in-frame clones and leaves out a portion. The top ten clones hold over 1.3% of a sample with under 1,100,000 clones, about 74% of them seen once. Source material: memory CD4+ T cells sorted from blood. Subset described: CD45RA-negative fraction. The receptors originated from a man aged 18 to 30 in good health.

This clone was seen a handful of times. The genes are TRBV30 and TRBJ2-3; tentatively, D is TRBD2 (6 bases). Trimming pared 7 bases from V and 1 base from J, leaving 15 bases between. CDR1 GTSNPN and CDR2 SVGIG come from the germline V gene (reference sequence). This CDR3 has 14 amino acids. The CDR3 region has the DNA TGTGCCTTACAGCCGCGGGACCGCACAGATACGCAGTATTTT. It yields the protein CALQPRDRTDTQYF.

This rearrangement joins TRBV7-3 to TRBJ1-2; the D gene is possibly TRBD1 (5 bases). The V end was cut by 4 bases, the J end by 2 bases, with 11 bases between. Germline V CDR1 and CDR2: SGHTA, FQGTGA. The CDR3 sequence is 14 residues long. The CDR3 sequence: CASSSGSGNYGYTF. The CDR3 nucleotides are TGTGCCAGCAGCTCTGGGTCAGGGAACTATGGCTACACCTTC.

Remarks on this clone: Different DNA sequences within this sample yield the same CDR3. The rearrangement uses TRBV5-1 and TRBJ2-1; the D is unclear. The CDR3 extends over 15 amino acids. Germline V gene sequence: CDR1 SGHRS, CDR2 YFSETQ. V was trimmed by 0 bases and J by 0 bases, leaving 7 bases between them. Here the CDR3 reads CASSLGWSSYNEQFF. In DNA, the CDR3 is TGCGCCAGCAGCTTGGGGTGGAGCTCCTACAATGAGCAGTTCTTC.

V is TRBV6-6 and J is TRBJ1-6, with D unclear. There are 16 residues in the CDR3. Germline CDR1 is MNHNY and CDR2 is SVGAGI (reference sequence). The germline V and J ends were trimmed by 2 bases and 8 bases, with 16 bases remaining between them. CDR3 nucleotides: TGTGCCAGCAGTTACCTGGCTCCTAAAGCGGATTCACCCCTCCACTTT. Translated: CASSYLAPKADSPLHF.

The rearrangement links TRBV7-6 to TRBJ2-1, with 13 bases that match TRBD2. Germline V gives CDR1 SGHVS, CDR2 FNYEAQ. V was clipped by 5 bases and J by 7 bases; unmatched bases: 5. The CDR3 extends over 15 amino acids. CDR3 nucleotide sequence: TGTGCCAGCAGCGAAGGGACTAGCGGGGTTAATGAGCAGTTCTTC. Encoded protein: CASSEGTSGVNEQFF.

Remarks on this clone: Within the sample, other DNA sequences also encode this same CDR3. This rearrangement joins TRBV5-1 to TRBJ2-1, with D uncertain. This CDR3 is built from 15 residues. The germline gives CDR1 SGHRS, CDR2 YFSETQ. V shed 4 bases and J shed 0 bases, with 11 bases lying between them. CDR3 DNA: TGCGCCAGCAGCCAAGGGCGGATCTCCTACAATGAGCAGTTCTTC. It translates to CASSQGRISYNEQFF.

This sequence joins TRBV7-3 and TRBJ1-1, with a tentative D call TRBD1 (5 bases). Deletions cut 9 bases from V and 3 bases from J, with 20 bases between. Germline CDR1 and CDR2: SGHTA and FQGTGA. The CDR3 consists of 15 residues. CDR3 loop: CARGGVHPRDTEAFF. DNA for the CDR3: TGTGCCAGGGGAGGGGTCCATCCTCGGGACACTGAAGCTTTCTTT.

The chain combines TRBV9 with TRBJ2-1; 11 positions agree with TRBD2. V was pared by 0 bases and J by 10 bases, with 6 bases of the junction left unmatched. This CDR3 is 15 amino acids long. Germline CDR1 SGDLS, CDR2 YYNGEE. The CDR3 reads CASSVVLAGAGEQFF. The CDR3 bases are TGTGCCAGCAGCGTAGTACTAGCGGGAGCAGGGGAGCAGTTCTTC.

There are a few counts of this clone. The V gene is TRBV30, the J gene TRBJ1-5; D uncertain. Per germline, CDR1 GTSNPN and CDR2 SVGIG (reference sequence). The CDR3 contains 14 residues. V dropped 0 bases and J dropped 7 bases, with 13 bases sitting between them. CDR3: CAWSVPQLGQPQHF. DNA for the CDR3: TGTGCCTGGAGTGTACCTCAACTGGGACAGCCCCAGCATTTT.

This chain connects TRBV7-9 to TRBJ2-7, with TRBD1 matching over 7 bases. The germline V gene has CDR1 SEHNR and CDR2 FQNEAQ (reference sequence). CDR3 length equals 16 residues. The trim removed 0 bases at V and 0 bases at J, leaving 5 bases unmatched. CDR3 sequence (DNA): TGTGCCAGCAGCTTAGCTAGGGACAGTGCCTCCTACGAGCAGTACTTC. It yields the protein CASSLARDSASYEQYF.

The chain is built from TRBV18 and TRBJ2-2; TRBD2 is a possible D gene (5 bases). Between the trimmed V and J ends, which lost 1 base and 5 bases, there was a span of 8 bases. CDR1 is KGHSH, CDR2 LQKENI, per germline. CDR3 size: 14 residues. The CDR3 loop reads CASSPQRETGELFF. CDR3 DNA sequence: TGTGCCAGCTCACCACAGAGGGAAACCGGGGAGCTGTTTTTT.

The chain joins TRBV4-3 to TRBJ2-7; 7 bases fit TRBD2. Trimming at V came to 1 base and at J to 7 bases, leaving 10 bases not matched to a gene. CDR1 is LGHNA and CDR2 is YSLEER in the germline V gene. This CDR3 is built from 15 residues. The CDR3 protein is CASSQGGTTTEEQYF. DNA of the CDR3: TGCGCCAGCAGCCAAGGAGGGACTACCACAGAGGAGCAGTACTTC.

The CDR3 sequence: CSVLGLPDRGTGELFF. The CDR3 DNA follows: TGCAGCGTCCTAGGACTACCCGACAGGGGGACCGGGGAGCTGTTTTTT. The rearrangement joins TRBV29-1 to TRBJ2-2; TRBD1 matches at 9 bases. The CDR3 consists of 16 residues. The junction had 13 bases not matched to a gene; V was cut back by 6 bases and J by 5 bases. CDR1 and CDR2 (germline): SQVTM, ANQGSEA.

The rearrangement joins TRBV6-5 to TRBJ1-4; TRBD1 aligns across 8 bases. Germline CDR1 and CDR2: MNHEY and SVGAGI. The ends lost 6 bases at V and 2 bases at J; junction bases unmatched: 5. The CDR3 totals 15 residues. CDR3 sequence reads: CASRSQGVTNEKLFF. The CDR3 region has the DNA TGTGCCAGCAGGTCACAGGGGGTGACTAATGAAAAACTGTTTTTT.

The gene calls are TRBV5-4 and TRBJ1-1; weak D call: TRBD1 (6 bases). V lost 0 bases and J lost 0, with 9 bases in between. Germline-derived CDR1 and CDR2 are SGHNT and YYREEE (reference sequence). This CDR3 comprises 15 residues. The CDR3 nucleotides are TGTGCCAGCAGCTTGGGACAGGCCCTGAACACTGAAGCTTTCTTT. This translates into CASSLGQALNTEAFF.

This clone was seen a single time. J is TRBJ1-1 and V is TRBV23-1; D gene unclear. TRBV23-1 counts as an open reading frame of uncertain function. There are 10 residues in the CDR3. V was cut by 8 bases and J by 6 bases, with 7 bases left in between. CDR3 sequence (DNA): TGCGCCAGCTTCGGCGCTGAAGCTTTCTTT. It specifies CASFGAEAFF.

V gene TRBV6-6 combines with J gene TRBJ1-2; possible D gene TRBD1, 6 bases. Looked up from germline, CDR1 is MNHNY and CDR2 is SVGAGI (reference sequence). Trimming took 4 bases from V and 5 from J, leaving 11 bases between them. The CDR3 covers 13 residues. The CDR3 DNA sequence: TGTGCCAGCAGTTCGGAGGGGGGGTATGGCTACACCTTC. This encodes CASSSEGGYGYTF.

The chain joins TRBV30 to TRBJ2-2; 13 bases agree with TRBD2. CDR1 is GTSNPN, CDR2 SVGIG, per germline (reference sequence). Germline trimming cut 3 bases from V and 6 bases from J; bases unmatched to any gene: 7. The CDR3 sequence is 16 residues long. The CDR3 nucleotides read TGTGCCTGGAGACTAGCGGGAGGGCCAGGAGCCGGGGAGCTGTTTTTT. Translated: CAWRLAGGPGAGELFF.

J is TRBJ2-2 and V is TRBV5-5, with a tentative D call TRBD2 (5 bases). This CDR3 contains 15 residues. The ends were cut back, 1 base at V and 6 bases at J, with 13 bases in the middle. Germline V gene sequence: CDR1 SGHKS, CDR2 YYEKEE (reference sequence). This chain's CDR3 is CASSLTGELAGELFF. The CDR3 nucleotides read TGTGCCAGCAGCTTGACCGGGGAGTTGGCCGGGGAGCTGTTTTTT. The full variable domain, its missing parts supplied by reference TRBV5-5 and TRBJ2-2, is DAGVTQSPTHLIKTRGQQVTLRCSPISGHKSVSWYQQVLGQGPQFIFQYYEKEERGRGNFPDRFSARQFPNYSSELNVNALLLGDSALYLCASSLTGELAGELFFGEGSRLTVL.

This clone was found once. CDR3 residues: CASSFRTGVSYEQYF. As DNA, the CDR3 is TGTGCCAGCAGTTTTCGGACAGGCGTCTCCTACGAGCAGTACTTC. The chain combines TRBV27 with TRBJ2-7; 7 bases agree with TRBD1. CDR1 MNHEY and CDR2 SMNVEV come from the germline V gene (reference sequence). The junction had 5 bases not matched to a gene; V was cut back by 3 bases and J by 0 bases. The CDR3 consists of 15 residues.

In regard to this clone: Other nucleotide sequences in the sample specify the same CDR3. The chain has TRBV30 and TRBJ2-3; weak D call: TRBD2 (6 bases). CDR3 length equals 15 residues. In germline, CDR1 is GTSNPN, CDR2 SVGIG (reference sequence). Trimming took off 0 bases at V and 0 bases at J, with 10 bases between the two ends. The CDR3 coding sequence is TGTGCCTGGAGTGTATTAGCGGCTAGCACAGATACGCAGTATTTT. It encodes CAWSVLAASTDTQYF.

The V gene is TRBV6-5, the J gene TRBJ1-2; TRBD1 matches at 7 bases. The CDR3 spans 12 residues. The germline CDR1 and CDR2 sequences are MNHEY and SVGAGI. J was trimmed by 6 bases and V by 4 bases; bases with no gene match: 2. The CDR3 DNA reads as TGTGCCAGCAGTTCTCAGGGGGATGGCTACACCTTC. As protein: CASSSQGDGYTF.

The chain carries TRBV2 and TRBJ2-7, with a possible D match to TRBD1 (5 bases). Germline V gives CDR1 SNHLY, CDR2 FYNNEI. V was shortened by 5 bases and J by 4 bases, with 12 bases between the two germline ends. The CDR3 consists of 13 residues. CDR3 amino acids: CASSNTGNYEQYF. In DNA form, the CDR3 reads TGTGCCAGCAGTAACACAGGCAATTACGAGCAGTACTTC.

The chain has TRBV7-9 and TRBJ1-1, with TRBD1 as a possible D gene (5 bases). The CDR3 runs to 14 residues. Germline V gives CDR1 SEHNR, CDR2 FQNEAQ (reference sequence). Trimming stripped 4 bases from V and 3 bases from J, with 12 bases between. The CDR3 here is CASSSSGLYTEAFF. The DNA of the CDR3 is TGTGCCAGCAGCTCGTCAGGGTTGTACACTGAAGCTTTCTTT.

Written as DNA, the CDR3 is TGTGCCAGCTCACTTACAGGGGACCAAGAGACCCAGTACTTC. It translates to CASSLTGDQETQYF. The J gene is TRBJ2-5, the V gene TRBV18; 7 bases agree with TRBD1. Germline V CDR1 and CDR2: KGHSH, LQKENI. This CDR3 contains 14 residues. After removal of 4 bases from V and 0 bases from J, the junction contained 2 bases not matched to a gene. Based on the CDR3 plus reference TRBV18 and TRBJ2-5, the full variable domain is NAGVMQNPRHLVRRRGQEARLRCSPMKGHSHVYWYRQLPEEGLKFMVYLQKENIIDESGMPKERFSAEFPKEGPSILRIQQVVRGDSAAYFCASSLTGDQETQYFGPGTRLLVL.

The chain joins TRBV5-1 to TRBJ2-1; D call uncertain. V lost 0 bases and J 5 bases, leaving 12 bases between the germline ends. The CDR3 loop spans 15 amino acids. Per the germline V gene, CDR1 is SGHRS and CDR2 is YFSETQ. Here the CDR3 reads CASSLGQVSHNEQFF. The CDR3 coding sequence is TGCGCCAGCAGCTTGGGACAAGTCAGCCACAATGAGCAGTTCTTC.

The V and J genes are TRBV29-1 and TRBJ2-7, with D tentatively TRBD1 (7 bases). There are 15 residues in the CDR3. V was clipped by 4 bases and J by 4 bases, with 20 bases between them. The germline CDR1 and CDR2 sequences are SQVTM and ANQGSEA. This CDR3 reads CSVAAGAGGRYEQYF. The CDR3 region has the DNA TGCAGCGTTGCGGCAGGCGCAGGGGGGCGTTACGAGCAGTACTTC.